The clone carrying this TCR beta chain is a singleton in its sample. Regarding treatment: randomized to nivolumab then ipilimumab (arm A) or the reverse (arm B). Sorted cells were live CD3+CD8+, lacking CD19 and CD56, from PBMCs. The table came from immunoSEQ multiplex PCR; TCRdb's copy has only in-frame clones and leaves some out. The table records fewer than 35,000 clones, 60% to 80% of them present only once. The data belong to a study of sequential checkpoint blockade in melanoma. Study as a whole: Both treatment sequences were followed by maintenance nivolumab.

Trimming pared 2 bases from V and 4 bases from J, leaving 9 bases between. Germline lookup yields CDR1 SGHVS and CDR2 FNYEAQ. CDR3 length: 14 residues. The sample here was CD8+ T cells sorted from blood (inferred from file names), taken from a patient given nivolumab and ipilimumab in sequence. The gene calls are TRBV7-6 and TRBJ2-1; D may be TRBD2 (5 bases). This clonotype was obtained from a human donor with melanoma. In DNA, the CDR3 is TGTGCCAGCAGCTTAAACGGGGATTACAATGAGCAGTTCTTC. Its protein is CASSLNGDYNEQFF.